This entry concerns a single T cell receptor beta chain. An input of about 0.5 to 1 ug of RNA was subjected to reverse transcription using random hexamers. Each CDR3 protein gets one entry after TCRdb re-called the immunoSEQ multiplex PCR reads with MiXCR. The sample contains 160,000 or so distinct CDR3 sequences, approximately 93% of which appear only once. The entry originates in a study of CD8 T cells in Susac syndrome. The sample taken for sequencing was CD4+ T cells from PBMCs. This TCR was recovered from a human donor with multiple sclerosis.

The CDR3, as DNA: TGTGCCAGCACCTCTCTGACAGGGGGGCAAGAGACCCAGTACTTC. Protein: CASTSLTGGQETQYF. This chain connects TRBV28 to TRBJ2-5, with 9 positions matching TRBD1. The ends lost 7 bases at V and 2 bases at J; junction bases unmatched: 8. Germline CDR1 is MDHEN and CDR2 is SYDVKM. This CDR3 is 15 amino acids long.